The 7 T cell receptor beta chains in this list originate from one sample, sequenced in a study of blood T cells in healthy people across ages. A second about 7 to 12 cycle PCR used barcoded and J-beta primers. MiXCR, applied by TCRdb to the 5' RACE reads, yields one record per CDR3 protein. Of fewer than 700,000 distinct CDR3 sequences in the sample, 40% to 55% were seen once. Source material: blood. These receptors all stem from an elderly man in good health.

This chain joins TRBV6-2 or TRBV6-3 and TRBJ2-1; TRBD2 matches 7 bases. The CDR3 is 15 residues long. Germline trimming cut 7 bases from V and 5 bases from J; bases unmatched to any gene: 11. Germline V CDR1 and CDR2: MNHEY, SVGEGT. CDR3 sequence (DNA): TGTGCCAGCACACACCAAGCGGGGTCAAACAATGAGCAGTTCTTC. This sequence encodes CASTHQAGSNNEQFF.

The rearrangement links TRBV12-3 or TRBV12-4 to TRBJ1-1; D is perhaps TRBD1 (6 bases). Trimming stripped 6 bases from V and 1 base from J, with 12 bases between. This CDR3 has 14 amino acids. Here the CDR3 DNA reads TGTGCCAGCAGGTCTCCGGGGGCGAACACTGAAGCTTTCTTT. It yields the protein CASRSPGANTEAFF.

This clonotype has more than one count but fewer than ten. J is TRBJ2-1 and V is TRBV24-1; 9 nucleotides line up with TRBD2. J lost 6 bases, V lost 9 bases, and 5 bases had no gene match. Germline V lookup: CDR1 KGHDR, CDR2 SFDVKD. This CDR3 is 13 amino acids long. The DNA for the CDR3 is TGTGCCACCGGCCTAGCGGGGCGCAATGAGCAGTTCTTC. Its protein product is CATGLAGRNEQFF.

The genes are TRBV7-3 and TRBJ2-7; 9 bases fit TRBD2. J lost 0 bases, V lost 1 base, and 4 bases had no gene match. CDR1 and CDR2 from the germline V gene are SGHTA and FQGTGA. The CDR3 covers 16 residues. CDR3 amino acids: CASSLMASGTSYEQYF. The CDR3 DNA follows: TGTGCCAGCAGCTTAATGGCTAGCGGGACCTCCTACGAGCAGTACTTC.

This clonotype was observed many times. The chain has TRBV6-6 and TRBJ1-6; D not resolved. Germline CDR1 reads MNHNY; CDR2 reads SVGAGI (reference sequence). CDR3 size: 14 residues. V lost 8 bases and J lost 7, with 15 bases in between. The CDR3 loop reads CASGRFEENSPLHF. The CDR3, as DNA: TGTGCCAGCGGGCGTTTTGAGGAGAATTCACCCCTCCACTTT.

The table lists this clonotype with a few counts. V is TRBV4-1 and J is TRBJ2-7, with 7 bases lining up with TRBD1. Looked up from germline, CDR1 is MGHRA and CDR2 is YSYEKL. This CDR3 comprises 15 residues. With 3 bases clipped from V and 0 bases from J, the junction kept 5 bases outside the gene matches. CDR3 DNA: TGCGCCAGCAGCCACTCACAGGGGAGCTCCTACGAGCAGTACTTC. This codes for CASSHSQGSSYEQYF.

This clonotype occurred a few times. The V and J genes are TRBV4-3 and TRBJ1-5; D unclear. The ends were cut back, 0 bases at V and 2 bases at J, with 5 bases in the middle. CDR3 length: 14 residues. Germline assignment: CDR1 LGHNA and CDR2 YSLEER. The CDR3 region is CASSQDLRNQPQHF. Here the CDR3 DNA reads TGCGCCAGCAGCCAAGATCTACGCAATCAGCCCCAGCATTTT.